These 3 T cell receptor beta chains share one sample of origin, sequenced in a study of blood T cells in healthy people across ages. For the second PCR, which ran for about 6 to 12 cycles, a sample-barcoded 5' primer and a J-beta primer mix were used. MiXCR was run by TCRdb on the 5' RACE reads, yielding one entry per CDR3 protein. The profile covers approximately 810,000 distinct CDR3 sequences, with roughly 34% appearing a single time and 10% to 15% taken by the ten largest. The source material was blood. The origin of the receptors is a man aged 18 to 35 in good health.

This clonotype has only a few counts. The gene calls are TRBV12-3 or TRBV12-4 and TRBJ1-4, with D perhaps TRBD1 (6 bases). V lost 0 bases and J 5 bases, leaving 13 bases between the germline ends. This CDR3 comprises 16 residues. CDR3 in amino acids: CASSLAQGGGNEKLFF. Here the CDR3 DNA reads TGTGCCAGCAGTTTAGCGCAGGGAGGGGGGAATGAAAAACTGTTTTTT.

This clonotype was seen only a few times. J is TRBJ1-5 and V is TRBV4-2, with 7 nucleotides matching TRBD1. The V segment lost 2 bases and the J segment 15 bases; nucleotides outside the gene matches: 10. The CDR3 loop spans 13 amino acids. Germline CDR1 LGHNA, CDR2 YNFKEQ. CDR3 loop: CASSQTRDSERHF. CDR3 DNA: TGTGCCAGCAGCCAAACAAGGGACAGCGAAAGGCATTTT.

This clonotype was recorded a few times. The V gene is TRBV7-8, the J gene TRBJ2-7, with D possibly matching TRBD2 (6 bases). V shed 3 bases and J shed 2 bases, with 14 bases lying between them. This CDR3 has 15 residues. Germline CDR1 SGHVS, CDR2 FQNEAQ. The CDR3, as DNA: TGTGCCAGCAGCTTCCTTAGCGGAGACGCCTACGAGCAGTACTTC. Amino acids: CASSFLSGDAYEQYF.